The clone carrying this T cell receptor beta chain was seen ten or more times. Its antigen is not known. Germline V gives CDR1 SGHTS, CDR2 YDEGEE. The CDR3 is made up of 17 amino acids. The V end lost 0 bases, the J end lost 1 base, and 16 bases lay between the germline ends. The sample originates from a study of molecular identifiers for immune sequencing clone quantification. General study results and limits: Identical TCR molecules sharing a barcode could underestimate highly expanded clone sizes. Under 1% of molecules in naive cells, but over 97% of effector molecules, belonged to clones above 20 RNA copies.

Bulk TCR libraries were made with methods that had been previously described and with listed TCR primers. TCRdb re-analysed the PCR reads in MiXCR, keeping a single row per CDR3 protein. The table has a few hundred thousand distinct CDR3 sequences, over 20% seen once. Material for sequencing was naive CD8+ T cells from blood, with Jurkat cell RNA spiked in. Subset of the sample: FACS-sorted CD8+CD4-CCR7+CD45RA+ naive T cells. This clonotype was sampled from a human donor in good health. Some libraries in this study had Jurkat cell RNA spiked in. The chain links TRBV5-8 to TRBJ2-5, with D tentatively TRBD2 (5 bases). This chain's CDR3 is CASSLARVRQPQETQYF. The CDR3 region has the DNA TGTGCCAGCAGCTTGGCGCGGGTCCGTCAACCCCAAGAGACCCAGTACTTC.